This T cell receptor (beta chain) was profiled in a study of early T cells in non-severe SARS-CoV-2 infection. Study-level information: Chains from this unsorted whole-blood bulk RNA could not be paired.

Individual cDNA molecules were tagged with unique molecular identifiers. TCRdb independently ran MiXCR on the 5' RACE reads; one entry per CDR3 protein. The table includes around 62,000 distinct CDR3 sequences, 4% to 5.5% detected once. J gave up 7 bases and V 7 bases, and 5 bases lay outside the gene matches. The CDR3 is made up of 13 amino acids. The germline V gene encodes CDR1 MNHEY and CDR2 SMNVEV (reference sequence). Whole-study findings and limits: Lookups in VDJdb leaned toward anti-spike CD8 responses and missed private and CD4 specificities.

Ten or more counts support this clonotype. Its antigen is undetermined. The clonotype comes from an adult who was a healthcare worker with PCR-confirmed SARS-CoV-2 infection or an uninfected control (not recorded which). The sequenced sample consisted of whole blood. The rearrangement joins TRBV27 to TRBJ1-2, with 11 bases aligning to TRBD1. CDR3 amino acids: CASTPGTGGGYTF. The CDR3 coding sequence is TGTGCCAGCACCCCCGGGACAGGGGGTGGCTACACCTTC.